Below, one TCR beta chain is given with its context. Its matching antigen is unknown. This CDR3 comprises 12 residues. V lost 6 bases, J lost 3 bases, and 12 bases lay in between. Germline V lookup: CDR1 SQVTM, CDR2 ANQGSEA. Measured with immunoSEQ multiplex PCR; TCRdb has only the in-frame clones, and not every one. The table records fewer than 150,000 clones, around 73% of them present only once. This specimen belongs to a study of shared clonotypes between healthy human individuals. Study-level points and caveats: As a rule, naive subsets had a larger estimated richness than memory subsets.

The V and J genes are TRBV29-1 and TRBJ2-7; no reliable D call. The sequencing sample was made of memory CD8+ T cells sorted from blood. Described subset: CD45RO+ cells pooled with CCR7-negative TemRA cells. The receptor was derived from a woman in her twenties or thirties in good health. The CDR3 DNA follows: TGCAGCGTCGAGCCGGACGGCTACGAGCAGTACTTC. Encoded protein: CSVEPDGYEQYF.